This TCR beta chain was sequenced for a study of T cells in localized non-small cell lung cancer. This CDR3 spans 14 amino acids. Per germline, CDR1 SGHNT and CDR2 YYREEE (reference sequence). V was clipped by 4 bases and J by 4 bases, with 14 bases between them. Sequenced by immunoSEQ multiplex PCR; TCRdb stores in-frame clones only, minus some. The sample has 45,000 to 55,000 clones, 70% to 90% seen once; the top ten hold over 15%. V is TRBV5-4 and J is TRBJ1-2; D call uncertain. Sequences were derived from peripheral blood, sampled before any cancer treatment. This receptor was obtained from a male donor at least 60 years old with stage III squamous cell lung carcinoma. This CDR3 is CASSPRQLSYGYTF. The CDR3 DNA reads TGTGCCAGCAGCCCGAGGCAGTTGAGCTATGGCTACACCTTC.